The sequence of this TCR beta chain was determined in a study of cytomegalovirus exposure and HLA in healthy donors. The PCR used 60 Vbeta and 13 Jbeta primers. Produced via immunoSEQ multiplex PCR; TCRdb's table is partial and in-frame only. Here the sample spans roughly 82,000 clones, 60% to 75% being singletons. Points on this clone: Its antigen is not identified.

Study-level findings and limits: CMV serostatus alone was available as immune exposure information. According to reports, the classifier identified cytomegalovirus status with high specificity and sensitivity. A later analysis found that most CMV-associated TCR beta chains appeared HLA-restricted.

This sequence originates from a woman aged 40 to 55 in good health and CMV-seropositive. Sequenced: PBMCs.

CDR3 sequence reads: CASSSQGANYEQYF. The CDR3 DNA follows: TGTGCCAGCAGCTCACAGGGGGCGAACTACGAGCAGTACTTC. This chain joins TRBV7-6 and TRBJ2-7; TRBD1 matches at 9 bases. In germline, CDR1 is SGHVS, CDR2 FNYEAQ. Germline trimming cut 4 bases from V and 3 bases from J; bases unmatched to any gene: 4. CDR3 length equals 14 residues.